This TCR beta chain was sequenced in a study of blood T cell repertoires in COVID-19. Study as a whole: Acute and convalescent COVID-19 samples came from the United States, Italy and Spain.

Trimming took 2 bases from V and 3 from J, leaving 11 bases between them. This CDR3 has 14 residues. From germline, CDR1 is SGHDT and CDR2 YYEEEE. Self-reported history from a screening survey and questionnaire set each donor's cohort. The repertoire was sequenced with immunoSEQ multiplex PCR; TCRdb's copy has only in-frame clones and lacks some. The profile covers 300,000 to 350,000 clones, with 90% appearing a single time and approximately 4% taken by the ten largest. The sequencing input was PBMCs or T cells enriched from blood (not recorded which). This clonotype originated in a woman aged 18-29 years with acute COVID-19. The gene calls are TRBV5-6 and TRBJ2-5; tentatively, D is TRBD1 (5 bases). In DNA, the CDR3 is TGTGCCAGCAGCTTCCTACAGGTAAAAGAGACCCAGTACTTC. This sequence encodes CASSFLQVKETQYF.